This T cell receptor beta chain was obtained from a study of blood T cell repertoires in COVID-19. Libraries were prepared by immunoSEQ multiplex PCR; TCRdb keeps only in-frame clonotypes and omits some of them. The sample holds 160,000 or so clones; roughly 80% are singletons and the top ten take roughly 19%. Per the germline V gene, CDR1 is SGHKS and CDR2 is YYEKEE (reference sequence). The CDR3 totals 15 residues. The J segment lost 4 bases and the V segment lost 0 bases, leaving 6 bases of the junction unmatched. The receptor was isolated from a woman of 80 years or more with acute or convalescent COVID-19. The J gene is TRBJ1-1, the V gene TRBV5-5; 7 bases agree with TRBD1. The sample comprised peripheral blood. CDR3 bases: TGTGCCAGCAGCTTGGGACAGGGTTGGGGCACTGAAGCTTTCTTT. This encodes CASSLGQGWGTEAFF. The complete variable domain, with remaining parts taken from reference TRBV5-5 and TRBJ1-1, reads DAGVTQSPTHLIKTRGQQVTLRCSPISGHKSVSWYQQVLGQGPQFIFQYYEKEERGRGNFPDRFSARQFPNYSSELNVNALLLGDSALYLCASSLGQGWGTEAFFGQGTRLTVV.